Shown below are 2 T cell receptor beta chains from a single sample sequenced in a study of blood T cell repertoires in COVID-19. Only in-frame clones appear in the TCRdb table, and some are missing; sequencing was by immunoSEQ multiplex PCR. The table has under 200,000 clones, 75% to 90% seen once; the top ten hold roughly 6.1%. Sample: peripheral blood. Every receptor here comes from a woman aged 40 to 55 with acute or convalescent COVID-19.

The J gene is TRBJ1-2, the V gene TRBV7-2; a weak D match, TRBD1 (6 bases). Germline assignment: CDR1 SGHTA and CDR2 FQGNSA. Trimming cost V 5 bases and J 7 bases, with 26 bases left between them. The CDR3 runs to 17 residues. The CDR3 here is CASSEPQKQGFGAGYTF. As DNA, the CDR3 is TGTGCCAGCAGCGAACCCCAGAAACAGGGCTTTGGTGCTGGCTACACCTTC. Supplemented by reference TRBV7-2 and TRBJ1-2, the full variable domain reads GAGVSQSPSNKVTEKGKDVELRCDPISGHTALYWYRQSLGQGLEFLIYFQGNSAPDKSGLPSDRFSAERTGGSVSTLTIQRTQQEDSAVYLCASSEPQKQGFGAGYTFGSGTRLTVV.

The V gene is TRBV7-2, the J gene TRBJ2-5; maybe TRBD1 (5 bases). Germline V CDR1 and CDR2: SGHTA, FQGNSA. The CDR3 has 13 amino acids. V gave up 6 bases and J gave up 5 bases, with 13 bases separating them. The CDR3 loop reads CASSNGALETQYF. For the CDR3, the DNA is TGTGCCAGCAGTAATGGGGCTCTGGAGACCCAGTACTTC.